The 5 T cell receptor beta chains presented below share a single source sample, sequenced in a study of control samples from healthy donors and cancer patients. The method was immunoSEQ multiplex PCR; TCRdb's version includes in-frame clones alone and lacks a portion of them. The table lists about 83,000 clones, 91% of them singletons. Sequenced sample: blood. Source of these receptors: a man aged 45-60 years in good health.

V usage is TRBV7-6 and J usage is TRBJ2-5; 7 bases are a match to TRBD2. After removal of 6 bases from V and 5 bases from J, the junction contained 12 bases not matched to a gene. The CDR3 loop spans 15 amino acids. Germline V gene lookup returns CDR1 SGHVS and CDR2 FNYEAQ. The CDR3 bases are TGTGCCAGCAGTTCTACCCGGGAGGATCAGGAGACCCAGTACTTC. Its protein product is CASSSTREDQETQYF.

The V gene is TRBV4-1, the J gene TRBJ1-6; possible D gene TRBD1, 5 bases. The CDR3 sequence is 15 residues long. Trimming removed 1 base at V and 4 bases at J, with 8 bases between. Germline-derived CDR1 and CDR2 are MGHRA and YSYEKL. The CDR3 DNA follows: TGCGCCAGCAGCCAAGGACAGAATTATAATTCACCCCTCCACTTT. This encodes CASSQGQNYNSPLHF.

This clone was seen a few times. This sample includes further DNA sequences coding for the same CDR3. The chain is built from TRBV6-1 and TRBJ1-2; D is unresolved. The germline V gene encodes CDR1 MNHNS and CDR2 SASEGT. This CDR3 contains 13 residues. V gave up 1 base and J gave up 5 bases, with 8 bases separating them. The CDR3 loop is CASSEDRRYGYTF. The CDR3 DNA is TGTGCCAGCAGTGAAGACAGACGGTATGGCTACACCTTC.

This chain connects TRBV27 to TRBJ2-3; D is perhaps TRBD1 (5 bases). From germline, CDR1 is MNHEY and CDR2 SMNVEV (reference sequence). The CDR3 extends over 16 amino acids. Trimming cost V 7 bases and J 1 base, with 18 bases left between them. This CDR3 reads CASTQRGQRGTDTQYF. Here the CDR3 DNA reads TGTGCCAGCACCCAAAGGGGTCAACGGGGCACAGATACGCAGTATTTT.

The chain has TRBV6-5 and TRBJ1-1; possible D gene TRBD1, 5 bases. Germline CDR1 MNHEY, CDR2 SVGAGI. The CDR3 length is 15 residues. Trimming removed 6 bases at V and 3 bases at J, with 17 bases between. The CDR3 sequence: CASSLSIPGHTEAFF. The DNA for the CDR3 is TGTGCCAGCAGCCTCAGCATCCCGGGACACACTGAAGCTTTCTTT.